The 10 T cell receptor beta chains below were found in one sample sequenced in a study of T cell repertoires in cytomegalovirus infection. Using its own MiXCR run on the reads, TCRdb lists one record per CDR3 protein. The sample records approximately 250,000 distinct CDR3 sequences, roughly an eighth being singletons. The sequenced material came from PBMCs. These receptor sequences come from a human donor in good health (CMV status not recorded). Some clones in this sample may be carry-over from other donors' samples.

In its sample, this clonotype was seen many times. The chain has TRBV5-4 and TRBJ2-2, with 7 positions matching TRBD2. Germline CDR1 SGHNT, CDR2 YYREEE (reference sequence). The CDR3 loop spans 15 amino acids. J was trimmed by 2 bases and V by 4 bases; bases with no gene match: 5. CDR3 sequence (DNA): TGTGCCAGCAGCAGTAGCGGGCGCAACACCGGGGAGCTGTTTTTT. The encoded protein is CASSSSGRNTGELFF.

This clonotype came up many times. The DNA of the CDR3 is TGTGCCAGCAGCTTAGTTCCTAGCGGGGGGCTGGGAGCCAAAAACATTCAGTACTTC. This sequence encodes CASSLVPSGGLGAKNIQYF. The rearrangement uses TRBV7-2 and TRBJ2-4; 11 bases line up with TRBD2. V lost 1 base, J lost 0 bases, and 8 bases stayed unmatched. CDR1 and CDR2 (germline): SGHTA, FQGNSA. This CDR3 spans 19 amino acids.

This clonotype has a count of ten or more. The rearrangement links TRBV28 to TRBJ2-2; D perhaps matches TRBD1 (6 bases). V was clipped by 6 bases and J by 1 base, with 18 bases between them. The CDR3 covers 17 residues. CDR1 MDHEN and CDR2 SYDVKM come from the germline V gene. As DNA, the CDR3 is TGTGCCAGCAGATCCCCCGCAGGGGACCTGAACACCGGGGAGCTGTTTTTT. The encoded protein is CASRSPAGDLNTGELFF.

This clonotype was detected only a few times. V and J are TRBV7-9 and TRBJ2-7, with TRBD1 matching 7 bases. CDR1 and CDR2 from the germline V gene are SEHNR and FQNEAQ (reference sequence). The CDR3 contains 14 residues. The V segment lost 3 bases and the J segment 7 bases; nucleotides outside the gene matches: 9. CDR3 nucleotide sequence: TGTGCCAGCAGCTTTGGGACAGCTTCCTGGGAGCAGTACTTC. Its protein is CASSFGTASWEQYF.

This clonotype has a count of ten or more. This sequence joins TRBV2 and TRBJ1-2; D is uncertain. Per the germline V gene, CDR1 is SNHLY and CDR2 is FYNNEI. Trimming left V 6 bases short and J 4 bases short, with 15 bases between. The CDR3 totals 14 residues. The CDR3 nucleotides read TGTGCCAGCAGCGAGGCCTTCAGGAGCTATGGCTACACCTTC. It specifies CASSEAFRSYGYTF.

The V gene is TRBV20-1, the J gene TRBJ2-3; TRBD2 matches 8 bases. With V trimmed by 5 bases and J by 2 bases, 9 bases remained unmatched. The CDR3 covers 15 residues. CDR1 DFQATT and CDR2 SNEGSKA come from the germline V gene (reference sequence). CDR3 region: CSAGGERGHTDTQYF. The CDR3 DNA is TGCAGTGCTGGGGGCGAGCGGGGGCACACAGATACGCAGTATTTT.

The J gene is TRBJ2-3, the V gene TRBV9, with 8 bases matching TRBD2. Germline CDR1 reads SGDLS; CDR2 reads YYNGEE. V trimming: 3 bases; J trimming: 6 bases; junction bases outside the gene matches: 6. The CDR3 contains 14 residues. The CDR3 loop reads CASSDARGGDTQYF. The CDR3, as DNA: TGTGCCAGCAGCGACGCCCGGGGGGGCGATACGCAGTATTTT.

The J gene is TRBJ1-2, the V gene TRBV20-1, with D possibly being TRBD1 (5 bases). Germline CDR1 and CDR2: DFQATT and SNEGSKA (reference sequence). V was shortened by 5 bases and J by 4 bases, with 14 bases between the two germline ends. The CDR3 loop spans 13 amino acids. CDR3 DNA sequence: TGCAGTGCTGTCGGGGGATCAGGCTATGGCTACACCTTC. Protein product: CSAVGGSGYGYTF.

This clonotype was counted ten times or more. The chain recombines TRBV7-2 with TRBJ2-5; D gene unclear. Trimming cost V 5 bases and J 5 bases, with 15 bases left between them. Germline V gene lookup returns CDR1 SGHTA and CDR2 FQGNSA. The CDR3 consists of 14 residues. For the CDR3, the DNA is TGTGCCAGCAGCCCTGCAGTGGGGTCGGAGACCCAGTACTTC. Residues: CASSPAVGSETQYF.

The chain recombines TRBV15 with TRBJ1-2, with D unresolved. The CDR3 has 15 residues. With 1 base removed from V and 2 bases from J, the gap between germline ends came to 11 bases. Germline CDR1 and CDR2: LNHNV and YYDKDF (reference sequence). The CDR3 coding sequence is TGTGCCACCAGCAGAGGGGTGGGCACCAACTATGGCTACACCTTC. Protein product: CATSRGVGTNYGYTF.